This passage covers 2 T cell receptor beta chains from one sample sequenced in a study of a mutant IDH1 vaccine in newly diagnosed glioma. The time point was: week 11, during vaccination. What each vaccine dose contained was 300 ug of mutant IDH1 20-mer peptide, accompanied by topical imiquimod. Their antigens remain unidentified. Some clones are missing from TCRdb's copy, which holds only in-frame ones; the method was immunoSEQ multiplex PCR. The top ten hold 24% of the sample, which has some 30,000 clones, approximately 78% seen once. The sequenced sample was PBMCs, obtained from a glioma patient whose treatment included an IDH1 peptide vaccine. The receptors stem from a man aged 30-40 years with glioma.

This clone has only a few counts. The V call is TRBV6-1, the J call TRBJ1-5; 9 nucleotides align to TRBD1. The CDR3 has 15 residues. V was clipped by 3 bases and J by 5 bases; unmatched bases: 5. Germline-derived CDR1 and CDR2 are MNHNS and SASEGT. In nucleotides, the CDR3 is TGTGCCAGCAGTGATCGACAGGGGGGGGATCAGCCCCAGCATTTT. It specifies CASSDRQGGDQPQHF.

This chain uses TRBV13 with TRBJ2-7; D is possibly TRBD1 (6 bases). From germline, CDR1 is PRHDT and CDR2 FYEKMQ (reference sequence). V was pared by 2 bases and J by 0 bases, with 17 bases between. The CDR3 consists of 17 residues. The CDR3 here is CASSLSPSIRGSYEQYF. In DNA, the CDR3 is TGTGCCAGCAGCTTAAGCCCAAGCATCAGGGGCTCCTACGAGCAGTACTTC.